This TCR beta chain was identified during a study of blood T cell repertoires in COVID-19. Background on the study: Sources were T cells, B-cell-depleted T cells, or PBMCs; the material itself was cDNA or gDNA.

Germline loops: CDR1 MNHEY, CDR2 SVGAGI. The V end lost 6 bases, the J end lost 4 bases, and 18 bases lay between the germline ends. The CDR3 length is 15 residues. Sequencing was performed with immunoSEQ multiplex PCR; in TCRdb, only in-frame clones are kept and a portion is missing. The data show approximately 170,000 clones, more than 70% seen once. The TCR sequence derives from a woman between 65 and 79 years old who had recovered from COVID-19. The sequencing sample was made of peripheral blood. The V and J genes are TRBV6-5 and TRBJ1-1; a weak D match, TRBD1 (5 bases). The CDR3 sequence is CASSPIGALSTEAFF. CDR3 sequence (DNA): TGTGCCAGCAGCCCCATAGGGGCCTTGTCCACTGAAGCTTTCTTT.